Below are 17 T cell receptor beta chains sequenced from a single sample in a study of blood T cell repertoires in COVID-19. The method was immunoSEQ multiplex PCR; TCRdb's version includes in-frame clones alone and lacks a portion of them. The sample yields 150,000 to 200,000 clones, 70% to 90% seen once. The specimen sequenced was peripheral blood. All receptors come from a man aged 50-60 years with active or convalescent COVID-19.

Concerning this clone: The same CDR3 arises from other DNA sequences in this sample as well. V and J are TRBV7-9 and TRBJ2-5; D remains ambiguous. This CDR3 is built from 12 residues. CDR1 SEHNR and CDR2 FQNEAQ come from the germline V gene (reference sequence). V was pared by 2 bases and J by 4 bases, with 5 bases between. The CDR3 DNA sequence: TGTGCCAGCAGCTTACTCGGAGAGACCCAGTACTTC. Residues: CASSLLGETQYF.

The chain recombines TRBV28 with TRBJ1-2, with D tentatively TRBD1 (5 bases). The CDR3 sequence is 15 residues long. CDR1 MDHEN and CDR2 SYDVKM come from the germline V gene. V was shortened by 3 bases and J by 3 bases, with 14 bases between the two germline ends. DNA for the CDR3: TGTGCCAGCAGTTTGGCTTCCCAGGGTTACTATGGCTACACCTTC. This codes for CASSLASQGYYGYTF.

The genes are TRBV11-2 and TRBJ2-2; TRBD2 matches at 8 bases. The ends lost 2 bases at V and 6 bases at J; junction bases unmatched: 8. The germline V gene encodes CDR1 SGHAT and CDR2 FQNNGV. The CDR3 has 16 amino acids. This CDR3 is CASSLRGLEVSGELFF. The CDR3 region has the DNA TGTGCCAGCAGCTTACGGGGACTAGAGGTGTCCGGGGAGCTGTTTTTT.

This clone was observed a handful of times. The rearrangement uses TRBV7-2 and TRBJ1-4, with 7 bases that match TRBD1. Germline V gene data show CDR1 as SGHTA and CDR2 as FQGNSA. This CDR3 contains 15 residues. The V segment lost 6 bases and the J segment 12 bases; nucleotides outside the gene matches: 16. The CDR3 nucleotides are TGTGCCAGCAGTTTTAGGGACAGTGGCCGGGGTGAACTGTTTTTT. Encoded protein: CASSFRDSGRGELFF. Drawing the rest from reference TRBV7-2 and TRBJ1-4, the complete variable domain is GAGVSQSPSNKVTEKGKDVELRCDPISGHTALYWYRQSLGQGLEFLIYFQGNSAPDKSGLPSDRFSAERTGGSVSTLTIQRTQQEDSAVYLCASSFRDSGRGELFFGSGTQLSVL.

In the case of this clone: A read error may be the cause here, since a much bigger clone is one base away. The chain links TRBV28 to TRBJ1-4; TRBD1 agrees at 8 bases. J gave up 0 bases and V 5 bases, and 2 bases lay outside the gene matches. The CDR3 has 15 amino acids. CDR1 and CDR2 from the germline V gene are MDHEN and SYDVKM. The CDR3 protein is CASSPTGATNEKLFF. The CDR3 DNA reads as TGTGCCAGCAGTCCGACAGGGGCAACTAATGAAAAACTGTTTTTT.

This chain joins TRBV25-1 and TRBJ1-2; no clear D. The CDR3 runs 15 residues. Germline CDR1 and CDR2: MGHDK and SYGVNS. V lost 2 bases and J lost 4, with 14 bases in between. The CDR3 DNA follows: TGTGCCAGCAGTGAAAACATAGGGAGAGGCTATGGCTACACCTTC. Translating it yields CASSENIGRGYGYTF.

This clone turned up a few times. The chain carries TRBV4-2 and TRBJ2-3, with a weak D call TRBD1 (6 bases). Between the trimmed V and J ends, which lost 0 bases and 1 base, there was a span of 11 bases. The germline V gene encodes CDR1 LGHNA and CDR2 YNFKEQ. This CDR3 spans 16 amino acids. As DNA, the CDR3 is TGTGCCAGCAGCCAAGATCGGGCAGGGGGCACAGATACGCAGTATTTT. This sequence encodes CASSQDRAGGTDTQYF.

The chain links TRBV5-4 to TRBJ2-1; 7 bases are a match to TRBD2. Losses at the gene ends were 2 bases for V and 5 bases for J; bases not matched to a gene: 7. Germline loops: CDR1 SGHNT, CDR2 YYREEE (reference sequence). The CDR3 contains 15 residues. CDR3 loop: CASSLDSRENNEQFF. The CDR3 DNA follows: TGTGCCAGCAGCTTAGACTCGCGGGAGAACAATGAGCAGTTCTTC. Full variable domain (outside the CDR3, taken from reference TRBV5-4 and TRBJ2-1): ETGVTQSPTHLIKTRGQQVTLRCSSQSGHNTVSWYQQALGQGPQFIFQYYREEENGRGNFPPRFSGLQFPNYSSELNVNALELDDSALYLCASSLDSRENNEQFFGPGTRLTVL.

As for this clone: One end of the junction fails to match germline, which may point to a read error. V is TRBV12-3 or TRBV12-4 and J is TRBJ1-1, with TRBD1 as a possible D gene (5 bases). The length of the CDR3 is 13 residues. CDR3 in DNA: TGTGCCAGCAGTTTACAGAATTTGGCCACGGGGGTCTTT. This codes for CASSLQNLATGVF.

The rearrangement joins TRBV7-2 to TRBJ2-1, with 12 nucleotides matching TRBD2. CDR1 is SGHTA, CDR2 FQGNSA, per germline. V lost 5 bases to trimming and J lost 11 bases; unmatched junction nucleotides: 13. The CDR3 is made up of 16 amino acids. The CDR3 nucleotides are TGTGCCAGCAGCCTTAACACCGGGACTAGCGGGCTAAAGCAGTTCTTC. It is translated as CASSLNTGTSGLKQFF.

The chain carries TRBV4-3 and TRBJ1-1; no firm D call. In germline, CDR1 is LGHNA, CDR2 YSLEER. With 1 base removed from V and 4 bases from J, the gap between germline ends came to 10 bases. The CDR3 runs 14 residues. The CDR3 sequence: CASSQGGVGTEAFF. In nucleotides, the CDR3 is TGCGCCAGCAGCCAAGGTGGAGTGGGCACTGAAGCTTTCTTT.

The chain employs TRBV21-1 and TRBJ2-5; TRBD2, the D gene given by the table, was not confirmed from the DNA. TRBV21-1 is listed as a pseudogene. The CDR3 is 14 residues long. Here the CDR3 DNA reads TGTGCCAGCAGCAAAGAGAACTCGGAAGAGACCCAGTACTTC. Its protein product is CASSKENSEETQYF.

V and J are TRBV19 and TRBJ1-4, with D possibly TRBD1 on 5 matching bases. The V end lost 6 bases, the J end lost 0 bases, and 8 bases lay between the germline ends. This CDR3 comprises 14 residues. From germline, CDR1 is LNHDA and CDR2 SQIVND (reference sequence). The CDR3 DNA sequence: TGTGCCAGTAGCCCGACAGCAACTAATGAAAAACTGTTTTTT. Residues: CASSPTATNEKLFF.

The chain joins TRBV5-4 to TRBJ1-2; D remains unclear. The CDR3 contains 12 residues. Looked up from germline, CDR1 is SGHNT and CDR2 is YYREEE (reference sequence). Trimming left V 0 bases short and J 6 bases short, with 6 bases between. The CDR3 loop is CASSLDADGYTF. The CDR3 bases are TGTGCCAGCAGCTTGGACGCGGATGGCTACACCTTC.

The chain uses TRBV6-5 and TRBJ1-6; possible D gene TRBD1, 6 bases. The CDR3 runs to 14 residues. The germline V and J ends were trimmed by 4 bases and 8 bases, with 12 bases remaining between them. Germline CDR1 is MNHEY and CDR2 is SVGAGI. The CDR3 nucleotides read TGTGCCAGCAGTTCCGTACAGGGATATTCACCCCTCCACTTT. Residues: CASSSVQGYSPLHF.

The count of this clone is one. The chain has TRBV28 and TRBJ1-2, with D possibly matching TRBD1 (6 bases). Germline V gene data show CDR1 as MDHEN and CDR2 as SYDVKM. V was clipped by 2 bases and J by 0 bases, with 10 bases between them. The CDR3 totals 15 residues. DNA of the CDR3: TGTGCCAGCAGTTTACAGGGGCCCACTAACTATGGCTACACCTTC. Its protein product is CASSLQGPTNYGYTF.

The chain links TRBV7-9 to TRBJ2-5; the D gene is possibly TRBD2 (5 bases). The CDR3 is 14 amino acids. Trimming pared 4 bases from V and 4 bases from J, leaving 13 bases between. CDR1 SEHNR and CDR2 FQNEAQ come from the germline V gene (reference sequence). For the CDR3, the DNA is TGTGCCAGCAGCTCGACGGGGTTATCAGAGACCCAGTACTTC. Its translation: CASSSTGLSETQYF.